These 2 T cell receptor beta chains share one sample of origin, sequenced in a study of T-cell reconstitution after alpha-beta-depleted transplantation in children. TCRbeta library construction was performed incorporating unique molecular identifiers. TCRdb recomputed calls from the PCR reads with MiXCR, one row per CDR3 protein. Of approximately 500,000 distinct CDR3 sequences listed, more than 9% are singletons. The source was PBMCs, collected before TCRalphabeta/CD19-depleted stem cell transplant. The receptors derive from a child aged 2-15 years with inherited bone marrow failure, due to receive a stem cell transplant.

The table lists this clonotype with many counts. The CDR3 DNA reads TGCGCCAGCAGCCAAGACTCCACCGGGACTAGCGGGAGGTCTTCGCGGTTCTTC. This gives the protein CASSQDSTGTSGRSSRFF. The chain uses TRBV4-3 and TRBJ2-1; 15 positions match TRBD2. Germline V CDR1 and CDR2: LGHNA, YSLEER. This CDR3 has 18 amino acids. The J segment lost 15 bases and the V segment lost 0 bases, leaving 15 bases of the junction unmatched.

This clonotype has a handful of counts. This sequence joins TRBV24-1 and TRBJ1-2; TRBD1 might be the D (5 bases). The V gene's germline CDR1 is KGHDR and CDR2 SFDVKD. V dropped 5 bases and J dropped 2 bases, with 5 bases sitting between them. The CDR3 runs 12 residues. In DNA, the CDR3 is TGTGCCACCAGTGGGGGGAACTATGGCTACACCTTC. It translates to CATSGGNYGYTF.